This entry is about one TCR beta chain. This sample is drawn from a study of blood T cell repertoires in COVID-19. Study information: PBMCs, B-cell-depleted T cells, or T cells were the source of the cDNA or gDNA that made up the material.

The repertoire was sequenced with immunoSEQ multiplex PCR; TCRdb's copy has only in-frame clones and lacks some. The sample lists around 160,000 clones; 84% were seen once. This CDR3 has 15 amino acids. CDR1 is LGHDT, CDR2 YNNKEL, per germline (reference sequence). Deletions cut 6 bases from V and 4 bases from J, with 18 bases between. This TCR derives from a human donor in a cohort sampled during active COVID-19. The sample taken for sequencing was peripheral blood. V usage is TRBV3-1 (or the pseudogene TRBV3-2) and J usage is TRBJ1-1; perhaps TRBD1 as D (5 bases). The CDR3 loop reads CASSWTPRLATEAFF. The CDR3 DNA is TGTGCCAGCAGTTGGACACCCCGGTTAGCCACTGAAGCTTTCTTT.